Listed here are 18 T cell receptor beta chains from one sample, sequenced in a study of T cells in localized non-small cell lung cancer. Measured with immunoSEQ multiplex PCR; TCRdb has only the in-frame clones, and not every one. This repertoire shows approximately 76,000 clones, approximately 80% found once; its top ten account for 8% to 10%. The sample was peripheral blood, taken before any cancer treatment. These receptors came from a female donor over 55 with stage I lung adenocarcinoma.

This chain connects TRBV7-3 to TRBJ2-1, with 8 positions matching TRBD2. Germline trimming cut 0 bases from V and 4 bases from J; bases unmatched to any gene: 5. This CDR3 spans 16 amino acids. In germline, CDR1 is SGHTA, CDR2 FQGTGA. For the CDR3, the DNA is TGTGCCAGCAGCTTAACCCCTAGCGGGTTTTACAATGAGCAGTTCTTC. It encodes CASSLTPSGFYNEQFF.

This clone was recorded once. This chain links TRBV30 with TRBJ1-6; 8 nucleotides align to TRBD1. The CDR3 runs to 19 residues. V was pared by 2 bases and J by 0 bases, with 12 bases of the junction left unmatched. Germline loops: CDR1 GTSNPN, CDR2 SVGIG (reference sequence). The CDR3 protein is CAWSPDRGLLSSYNSPLHF. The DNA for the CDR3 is TGTGCCTGGAGTCCCGACAGGGGATTACTAAGCTCCTATAATTCACCCCTCCACTTT.

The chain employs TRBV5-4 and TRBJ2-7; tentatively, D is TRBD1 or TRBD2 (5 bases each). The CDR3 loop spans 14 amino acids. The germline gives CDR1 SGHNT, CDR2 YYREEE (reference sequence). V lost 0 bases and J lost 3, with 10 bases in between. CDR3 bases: TGTGCCAGCAGCTTGGCCGGGGCCGACTACGAGCAGTACTTC. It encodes CASSLAGADYEQYF.

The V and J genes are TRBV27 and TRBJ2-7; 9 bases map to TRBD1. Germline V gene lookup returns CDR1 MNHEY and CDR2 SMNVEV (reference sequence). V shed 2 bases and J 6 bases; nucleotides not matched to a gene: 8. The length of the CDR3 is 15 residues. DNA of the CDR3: TGTGCCAGCAGTTTAAGCTGGACAGGGGATAGCGAGCAGTACTTC. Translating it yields CASSLSWTGDSEQYF.

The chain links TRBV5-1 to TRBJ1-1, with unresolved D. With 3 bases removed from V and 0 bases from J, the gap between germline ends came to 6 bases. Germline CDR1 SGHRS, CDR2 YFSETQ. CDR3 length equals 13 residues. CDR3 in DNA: TGCGCCAGCAGCTACAGACTGAACACTGAAGCTTTCTTT. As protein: CASSYRLNTEAFF.

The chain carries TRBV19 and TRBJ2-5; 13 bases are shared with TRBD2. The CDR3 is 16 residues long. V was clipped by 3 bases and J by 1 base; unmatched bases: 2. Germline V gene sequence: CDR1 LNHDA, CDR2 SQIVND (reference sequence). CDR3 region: CASSMTSGRSQETQYF. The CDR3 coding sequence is TGTGCCAGTAGTATGACTAGCGGGAGGTCCCAAGAGACCCAGTACTTC.

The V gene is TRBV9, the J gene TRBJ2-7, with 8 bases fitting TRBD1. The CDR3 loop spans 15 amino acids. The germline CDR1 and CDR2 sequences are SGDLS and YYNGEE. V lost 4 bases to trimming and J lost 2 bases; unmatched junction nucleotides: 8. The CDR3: CASSSQPTGAYEQYF. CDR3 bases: TGTGCCAGCAGCTCCCAGCCGACAGGGGCCTACGAGCAGTACTTC. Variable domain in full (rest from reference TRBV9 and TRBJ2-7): DSGVTQTPKHLITATGQRVTLRCSPRSGDLSVYWYQQSLDQGLQFLIQYYNGEERAKGNILERFSAQQFPDLHSELNLSSLELGDSALYFCASSSQPTGAYEQYFGPGTRLTVT.

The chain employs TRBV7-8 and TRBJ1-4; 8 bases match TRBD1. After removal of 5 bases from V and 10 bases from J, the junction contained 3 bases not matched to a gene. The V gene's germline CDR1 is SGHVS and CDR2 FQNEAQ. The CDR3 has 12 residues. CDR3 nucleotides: TGTGCCAGCAGCCAACAGGGGGGAAAACTGTTTTTT. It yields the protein CASSQQGGKLFF.

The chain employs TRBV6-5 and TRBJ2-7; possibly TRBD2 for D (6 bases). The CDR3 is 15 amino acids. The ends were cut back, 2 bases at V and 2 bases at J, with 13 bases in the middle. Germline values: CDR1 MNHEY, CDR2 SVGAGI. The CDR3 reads CASSYGGLGTYEQYF. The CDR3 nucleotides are TGTGCCAGCAGTTACGGGGGACTGGGAACCTACGAGCAGTACTTC.

The CDR3 coding sequence is TGTGCCAGCAGCCAGGGGCGGGTCTATGAGCAGTTCTTC. Translation: CASSQGRVYEQFF. This chain joins TRBV7-2 and TRBJ2-1, with D perhaps TRBD1 (6 bases). The CDR3 consists of 13 residues. V lost 5 bases, J lost 8 bases, and 13 bases lay in between. The germline gives CDR1 SGHTA, CDR2 FQGNSA.

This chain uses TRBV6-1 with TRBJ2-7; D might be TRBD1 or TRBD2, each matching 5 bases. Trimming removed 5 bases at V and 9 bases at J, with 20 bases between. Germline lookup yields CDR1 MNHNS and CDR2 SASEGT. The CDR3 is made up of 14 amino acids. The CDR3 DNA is TGTGCCAGCAGTCCCGGGACCGACCTACGAGGGCAGTACTTC. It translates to CASSPGTDLRGQYF.

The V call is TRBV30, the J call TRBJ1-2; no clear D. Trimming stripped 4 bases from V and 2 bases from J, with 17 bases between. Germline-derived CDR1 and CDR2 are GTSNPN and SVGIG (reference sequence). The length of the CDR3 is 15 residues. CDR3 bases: TGTGCCTGGATATGGCAGCCCAACTCGAACTATGGCTACACCTTC. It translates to CAWIWQPNSNYGYTF.

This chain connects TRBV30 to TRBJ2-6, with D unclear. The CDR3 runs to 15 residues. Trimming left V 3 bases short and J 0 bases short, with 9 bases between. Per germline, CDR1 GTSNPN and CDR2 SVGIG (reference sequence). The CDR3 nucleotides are TGTGCCTGGAGCGATCCGGGCTCTGGGGCCAACGTCCTGACTTTC. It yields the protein CAWSDPGSGANVLTF. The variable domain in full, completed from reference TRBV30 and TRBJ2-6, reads SQTIHQWPATLVQPVGSPLSLECTVEGTSNPNLYWYRQAAGRGLQLLFYSVGIGQISSEVPQNLSASRPQDRQFILSSKKLLLSDSGFYLCAWSDPGSGANVLTFGAGSRLTVL.

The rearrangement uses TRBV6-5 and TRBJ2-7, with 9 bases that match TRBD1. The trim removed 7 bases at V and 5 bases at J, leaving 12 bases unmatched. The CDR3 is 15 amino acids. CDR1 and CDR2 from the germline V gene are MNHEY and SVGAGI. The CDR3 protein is CASIPSGQGSHEQYF. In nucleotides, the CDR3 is TGTGCCAGCATCCCTTCGGGACAGGGATCACACGAGCAGTACTTC.

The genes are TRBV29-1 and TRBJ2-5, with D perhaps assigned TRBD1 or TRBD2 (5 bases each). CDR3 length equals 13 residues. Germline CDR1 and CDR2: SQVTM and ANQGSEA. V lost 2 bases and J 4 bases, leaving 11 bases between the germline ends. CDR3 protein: CSVEKSGTETQYF. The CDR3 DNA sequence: TGCAGCGTTGAAAAGTCAGGGACAGAGACCCAGTACTTC.

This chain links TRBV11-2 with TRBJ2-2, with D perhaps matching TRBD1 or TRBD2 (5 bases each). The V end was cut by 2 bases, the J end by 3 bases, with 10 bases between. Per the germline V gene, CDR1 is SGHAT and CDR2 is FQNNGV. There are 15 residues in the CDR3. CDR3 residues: CASSLWGRYTGELFF. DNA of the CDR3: TGTGCCAGCAGCTTATGGGGACGGTACACCGGGGAGCTGTTTTTT.

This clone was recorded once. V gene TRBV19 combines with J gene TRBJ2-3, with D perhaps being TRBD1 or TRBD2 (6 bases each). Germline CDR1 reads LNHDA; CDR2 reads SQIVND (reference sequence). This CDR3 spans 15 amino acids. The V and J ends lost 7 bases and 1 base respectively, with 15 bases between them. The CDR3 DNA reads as TGTGCCAGTAAAGGGGGGACCTCCGGCACAGATACGCAGTATTTT. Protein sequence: CASKGGTSGTDTQYF. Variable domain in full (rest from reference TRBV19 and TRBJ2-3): DGGITQSPKYLFRKEGQNVTLSCEQNLNHDAMYWYRQDPGQGLRLIYYSQIVNDFQKGDIAEGYSVSREKKESFPLTVTSAQKNPTAFYLCASKGGTSGTDTQYFGPGTRLTVL.

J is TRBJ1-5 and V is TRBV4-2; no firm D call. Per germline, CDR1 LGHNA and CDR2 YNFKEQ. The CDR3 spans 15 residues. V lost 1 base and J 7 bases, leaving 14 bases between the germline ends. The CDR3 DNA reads TGTGCCAGCAGCCAAGTGGGAACAGTGGGGCAGCCCCAGCATTTT. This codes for CASSQVGTVGQPQHF.